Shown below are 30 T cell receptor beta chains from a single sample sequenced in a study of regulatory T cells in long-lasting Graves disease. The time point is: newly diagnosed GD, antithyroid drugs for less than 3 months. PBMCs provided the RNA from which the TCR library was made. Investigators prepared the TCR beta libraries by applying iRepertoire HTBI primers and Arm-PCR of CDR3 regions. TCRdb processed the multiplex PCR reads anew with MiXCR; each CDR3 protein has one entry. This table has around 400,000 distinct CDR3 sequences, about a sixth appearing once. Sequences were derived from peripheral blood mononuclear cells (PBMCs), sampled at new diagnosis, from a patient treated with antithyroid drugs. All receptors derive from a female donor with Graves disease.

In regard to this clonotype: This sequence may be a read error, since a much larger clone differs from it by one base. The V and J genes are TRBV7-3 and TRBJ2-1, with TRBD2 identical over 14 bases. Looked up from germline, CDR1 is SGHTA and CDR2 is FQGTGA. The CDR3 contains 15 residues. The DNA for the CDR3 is TGTGCCAGCAGTCGACTAGCGGGGGGGAGCAATGAGCGGTTCTTC. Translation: CASSRLAGGSNERFF.

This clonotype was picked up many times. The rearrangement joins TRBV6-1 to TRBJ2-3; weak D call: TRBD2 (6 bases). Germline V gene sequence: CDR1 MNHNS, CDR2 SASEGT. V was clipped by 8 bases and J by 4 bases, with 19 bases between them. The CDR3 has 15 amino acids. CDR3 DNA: TGTGCCAGCGCCCCTTCGACTAGAGGGGCAGATACGCAGTATTTT. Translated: CASAPSTRGADTQYF.

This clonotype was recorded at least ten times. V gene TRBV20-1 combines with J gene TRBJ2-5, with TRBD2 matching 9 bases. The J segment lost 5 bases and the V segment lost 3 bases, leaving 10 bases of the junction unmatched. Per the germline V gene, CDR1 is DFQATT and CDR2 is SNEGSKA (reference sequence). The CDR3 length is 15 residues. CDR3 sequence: CSASHGGGAEETQYF. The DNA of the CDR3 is TGCAGTGCTAGTCATGGCGGGGGGGCCGAGGAGACCCAGTACTTC.

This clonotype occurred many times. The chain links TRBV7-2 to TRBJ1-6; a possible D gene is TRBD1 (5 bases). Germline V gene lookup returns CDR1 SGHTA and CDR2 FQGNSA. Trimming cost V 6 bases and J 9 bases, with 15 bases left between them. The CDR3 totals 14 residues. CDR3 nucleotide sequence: TGTGCCAGCAGTTCCGGGACGGCCCTTTCACCCCTCCACTTT. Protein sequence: CASSSGTALSPLHF.

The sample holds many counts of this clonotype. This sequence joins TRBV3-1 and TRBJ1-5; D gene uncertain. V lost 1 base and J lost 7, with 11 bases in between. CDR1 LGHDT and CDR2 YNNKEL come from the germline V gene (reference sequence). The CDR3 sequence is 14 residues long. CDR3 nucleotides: TGTGCCAGCAGCCAAGGCAGGAGGGTGCAGCCCCAGCATTTT. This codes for CASSQGRRVQPQHF.

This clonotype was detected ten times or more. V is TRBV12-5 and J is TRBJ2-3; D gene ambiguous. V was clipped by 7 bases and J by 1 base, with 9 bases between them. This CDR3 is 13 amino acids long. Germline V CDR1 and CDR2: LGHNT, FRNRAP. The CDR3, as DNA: TGTGCTAGTGAACCGAGTGGCACAGATACGCAGTATTTT. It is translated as CASEPSGTDTQYF.

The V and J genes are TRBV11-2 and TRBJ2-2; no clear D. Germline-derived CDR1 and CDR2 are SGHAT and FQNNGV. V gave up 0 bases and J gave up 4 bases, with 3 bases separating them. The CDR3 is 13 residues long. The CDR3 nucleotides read TGTGCCAGCAGCTTAGAGATCACCGGGGAGCTGTTTTTT. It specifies CASSLEITGELFF.

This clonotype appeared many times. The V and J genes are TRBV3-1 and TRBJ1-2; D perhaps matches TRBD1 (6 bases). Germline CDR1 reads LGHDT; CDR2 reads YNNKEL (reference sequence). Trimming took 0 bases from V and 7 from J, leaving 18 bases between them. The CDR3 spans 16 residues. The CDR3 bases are TGTGCCAGCAGCCAAGATATTACAGGGTACTTGGGTGGCTACACCTTC. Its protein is CASSQDITGYLGGYTF.

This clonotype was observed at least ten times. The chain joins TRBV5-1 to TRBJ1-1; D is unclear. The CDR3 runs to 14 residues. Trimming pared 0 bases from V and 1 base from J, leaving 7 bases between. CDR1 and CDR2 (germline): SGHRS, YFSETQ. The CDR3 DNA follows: TGCGCCAGCAGCTTGGGGATCTCGAACACTGAAGCTTTCTTT. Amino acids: CASSLGISNTEAFF.

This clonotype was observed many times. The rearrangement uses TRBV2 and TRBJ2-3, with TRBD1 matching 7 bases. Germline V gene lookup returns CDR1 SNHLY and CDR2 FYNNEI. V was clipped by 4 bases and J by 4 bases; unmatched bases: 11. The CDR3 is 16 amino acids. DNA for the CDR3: TGTGCCAGCAGTGGACAGACAGGGTTAAGGTCAGATACGCAGTATTTT. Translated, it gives CASSGQTGLRSDTQYF.

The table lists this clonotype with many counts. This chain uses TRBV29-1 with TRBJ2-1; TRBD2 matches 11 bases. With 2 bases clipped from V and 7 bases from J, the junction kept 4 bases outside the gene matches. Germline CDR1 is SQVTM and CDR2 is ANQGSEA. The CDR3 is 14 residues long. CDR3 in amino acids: CSVEYTSGRNEQFF. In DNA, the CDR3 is TGCAGCGTTGAATACACTAGCGGGAGAAATGAGCAGTTCTTC.

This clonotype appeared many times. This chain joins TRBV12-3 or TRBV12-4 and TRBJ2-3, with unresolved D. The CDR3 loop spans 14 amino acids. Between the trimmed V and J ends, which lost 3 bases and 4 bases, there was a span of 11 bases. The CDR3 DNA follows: TGTGCCAGCAGTTTTGGGGTCGATTCAGATACGCAGTATTTT. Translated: CASSFGVDSDTQYF.

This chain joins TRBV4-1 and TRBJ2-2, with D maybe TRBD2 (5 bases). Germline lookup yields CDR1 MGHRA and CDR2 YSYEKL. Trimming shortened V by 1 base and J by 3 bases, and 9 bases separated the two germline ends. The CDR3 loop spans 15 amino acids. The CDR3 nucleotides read TGCGCCAGCAGCCAAGGTCCGAGGGACACCGGGGAGCTGTTTTTT. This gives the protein CASSQGPRDTGELFF.

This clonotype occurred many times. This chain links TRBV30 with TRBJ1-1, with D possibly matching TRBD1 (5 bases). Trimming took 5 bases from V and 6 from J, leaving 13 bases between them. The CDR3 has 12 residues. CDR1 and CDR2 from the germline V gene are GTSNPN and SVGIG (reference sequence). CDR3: CAWPAGGAEAFF. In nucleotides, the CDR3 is TGTGCCTGGCCTGCGGGGGGGGCTGAAGCTTTCTTT.

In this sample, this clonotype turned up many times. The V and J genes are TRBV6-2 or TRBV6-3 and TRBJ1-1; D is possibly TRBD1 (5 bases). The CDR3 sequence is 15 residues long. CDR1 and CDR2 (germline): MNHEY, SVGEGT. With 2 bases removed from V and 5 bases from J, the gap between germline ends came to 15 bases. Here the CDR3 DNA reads TGTGCCAGCAGTTACCTCGTGACAGCGTCAACTGAAGCTTTCTTT. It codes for CASSYLVTASTEAFF.

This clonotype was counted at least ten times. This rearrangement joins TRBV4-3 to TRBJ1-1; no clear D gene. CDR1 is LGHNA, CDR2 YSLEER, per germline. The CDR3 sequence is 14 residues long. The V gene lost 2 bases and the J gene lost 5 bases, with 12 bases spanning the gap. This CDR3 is CASSQLLGETEAFF. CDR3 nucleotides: TGCGCCAGCAGCCAACTTCTTGGGGAGACTGAAGCTTTCTTT.

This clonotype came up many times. Here the CDR3 reads CASSLASGRVSYNEQFF. DNA of the CDR3: TGTGCCAGCAGTTTAGCTAGCGGGCGAGTCTCCTACAATGAGCAGTTCTTC. This sequence joins TRBV12-3 or TRBV12-4 and TRBJ2-1; 7 bases map to TRBD2. This CDR3 is built from 17 residues. Germline trimming cut 0 bases from V and 0 bases from J; bases unmatched to any gene: 5.

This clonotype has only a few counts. CDR3 sequence reads: CASSSDNYGYTF. CDR3 coding DNA: TGTGCCAGCAGTTCTGACAACTATGGCTACACCTTC. The V gene is TRBV12-3 or TRBV12-4, the J gene TRBJ1-2; D is ambiguous. The CDR3 sequence is 12 residues long. The germline V and J ends were trimmed by 4 bases and 2 bases, with 5 bases remaining between them.

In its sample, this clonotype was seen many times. The CDR3 DNA is TGTGCCAGTAGTGCAGGGACCTACACCGGGGAGCTGTTTTTT. Its translation: CASSAGTYTGELFF. The J gene is TRBJ2-2, the V gene TRBV19; either TRBD1 or TRBD2 may supply D (5 bases each). The CDR3 totals 14 residues. The V end was cut by 5 bases, the J end by 3 bases, with 10 bases between. Germline CDR1 and CDR2: LNHDA and SQIVND (reference sequence). Looking up the rest from reference TRBV19 and TRBJ2-2 gives the full variable domain: DGGITQSPKYLFRKEGQNVTLSCEQNLNHDAMYWYRQDPGQGLRLIYYSQIVNDFQKGDIAEGYSVSREKKESFPLTVTSAQKNPTAFYLCASSAGTYTGELFFGEGSRLTVL.

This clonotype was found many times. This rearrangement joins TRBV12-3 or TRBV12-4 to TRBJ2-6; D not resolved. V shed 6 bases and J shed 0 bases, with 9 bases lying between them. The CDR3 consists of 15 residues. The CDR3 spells CASSVTSSGANVLTF. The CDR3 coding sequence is TGTGCCAGCAGCGTGACATCCTCTGGGGCCAACGTCCTGACTTTC.

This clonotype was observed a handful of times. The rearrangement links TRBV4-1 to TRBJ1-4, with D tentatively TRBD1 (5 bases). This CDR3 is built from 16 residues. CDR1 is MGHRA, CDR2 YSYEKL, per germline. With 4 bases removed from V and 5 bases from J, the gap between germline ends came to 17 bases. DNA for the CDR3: TGCGCCAGCAGCCTTCTCCGGGACGGACTAAATGAAAAACTGTTTTTT. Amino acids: CASSLLRDGLNEKLFF.

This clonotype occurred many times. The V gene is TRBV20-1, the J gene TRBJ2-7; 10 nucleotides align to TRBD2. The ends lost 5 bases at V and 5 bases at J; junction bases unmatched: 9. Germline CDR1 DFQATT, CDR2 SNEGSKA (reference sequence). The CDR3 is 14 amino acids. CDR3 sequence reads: CSAVSLAGVHEQYF. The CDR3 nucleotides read TGCAGTGCTGTAAGCCTAGCGGGAGTCCACGAGCAGTACTTC.

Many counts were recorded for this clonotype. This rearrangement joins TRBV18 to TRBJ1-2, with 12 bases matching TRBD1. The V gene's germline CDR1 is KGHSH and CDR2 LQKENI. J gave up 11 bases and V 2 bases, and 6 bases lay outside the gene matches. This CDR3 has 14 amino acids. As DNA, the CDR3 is TGTGCCAGCTCACCAGTACCGGGACAGGGGGCGTACACCTTC. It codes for CASSPVPGQGAYTF.

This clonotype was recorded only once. CDR3 in amino acids: CATSPGANTGELFF. CDR3 coding DNA: TGCGCCACCTCACCAGGGGCGAACACCGGGGAGCTGTTTTTT. The genes are TRBV10-1 and TRBJ2-2; D might be TRBD1 (6 bases). This CDR3 region has 14 residues. The V gene lost 10 bases and the J gene lost 0 bases, with 12 bases spanning the gap. The germline CDR1 and CDR2 sequences are WNHNN and SYGVQD (reference sequence).

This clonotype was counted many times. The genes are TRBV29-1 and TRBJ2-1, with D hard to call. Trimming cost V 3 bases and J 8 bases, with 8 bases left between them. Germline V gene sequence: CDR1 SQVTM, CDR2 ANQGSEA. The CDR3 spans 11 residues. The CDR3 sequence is CSVESHDEQFF. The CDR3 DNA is TGCAGCGTTGAGTCTCACGATGAGCAGTTCTTC.

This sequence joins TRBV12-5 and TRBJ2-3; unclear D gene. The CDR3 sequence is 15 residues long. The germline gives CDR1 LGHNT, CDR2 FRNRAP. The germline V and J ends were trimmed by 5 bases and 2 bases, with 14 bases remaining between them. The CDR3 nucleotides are TGTGCTAGTGGTCCCTCCGGTTTAGACACAGATACGCAGTATTTT. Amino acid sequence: CASGPSGLDTDTQYF. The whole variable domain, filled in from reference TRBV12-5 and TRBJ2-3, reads DARVTQTPRHKVTEMGQEVTMRCQPILGHNTVFWYRQTMMQGLELLAYFRNRAPLDDSGMPKDRFSAEMPDATLATLKIQPSEPRDSAVYFCASGPSGLDTDTQYFGPGTRLTVL.

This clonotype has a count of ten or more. DNA for the CDR3: TGTGCCAGCAGCTTGGTCCGGGGCGGGTCTAGCACAGATACGCAGTATTTT. The encoded protein is CASSLVRGGSSTDTQYF. J is TRBJ2-3 and V is TRBV7-2; the D call may be TRBD1 or TRBD2 (5 bases each). V was shortened by 3 bases and J by 0 bases, with 16 bases between the two germline ends. The germline CDR1 and CDR2 sequences are SGHTA and FQGNSA. The CDR3 consists of 17 residues.

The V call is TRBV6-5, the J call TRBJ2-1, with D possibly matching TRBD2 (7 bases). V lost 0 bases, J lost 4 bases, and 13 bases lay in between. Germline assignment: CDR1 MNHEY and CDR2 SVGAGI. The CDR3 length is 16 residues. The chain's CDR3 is CASSYSGGGGYNEQFF. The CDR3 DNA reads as TGTGCCAGCAGTTACTCGGGGGGCGGGGGATACAATGAGCAGTTCTTC.

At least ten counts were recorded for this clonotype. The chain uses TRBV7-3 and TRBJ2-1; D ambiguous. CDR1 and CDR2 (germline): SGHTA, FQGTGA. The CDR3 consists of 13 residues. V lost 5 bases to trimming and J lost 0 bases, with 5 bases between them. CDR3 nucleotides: TGTGCCAGCAGCCATAGCTCCTACAATGAGCAGTTCTTC. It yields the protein CASSHSSYNEQFF. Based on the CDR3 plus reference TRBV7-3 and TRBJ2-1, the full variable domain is GAGVSQTPSNKVTEKGKYVELRCDPISGHTALYWYRQSLGQGPEFLIYFQGTGAADDSGLPNDRFFAVRPEGSVSTLKIQRTERGDSAVYLCASSHSSYNEQFFGPGTRLTVL.

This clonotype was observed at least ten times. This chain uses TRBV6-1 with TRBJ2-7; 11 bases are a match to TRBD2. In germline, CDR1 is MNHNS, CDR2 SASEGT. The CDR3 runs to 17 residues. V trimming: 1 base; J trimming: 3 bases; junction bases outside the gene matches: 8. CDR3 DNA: TGTGCCAGCAGTGAAGTTCTCGGGACTAGCGGATACTACGAGCAGTACTTC. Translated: CASSEVLGTSGYYEQYF.